Listed below are T cell receptor beta chains from one sample, sequenced in a study of early T cells in non-severe SARS-CoV-2 infection. MiXCR was run by TCRdb on the 5' RACE reads, yielding one entry per CDR3 protein. This table has 45,000 to 60,000 distinct CDR3 sequences, 10% appearing once. The sequenced sample consisted of whole blood. The receptors were gathered from an adult who was a healthcare worker with PCR-confirmed SARS-CoV-2 infection or an uninfected control (not recorded which). CDR3s include the opening cysteine and the closing phenylalanine or tryptophan. The D gene is left open where the match is weak. Rows may omit the clone size; those that give it use once, few, many or a size class.

J gene: TRBJ1-1
V gene: TRBV18
clone size: medium-sized
D gene: -
CDR3 DNA: TGTGCCAGCTCACCACGGAACACTGAAGCTTTCTTT
CDR3 protein: CASSPRNTEAFF

J gene: TRBJ2-4
V gene: TRBV20-1
clone size: -
D gene: TRBD2
CDR3 DNA: TGCAGTGCCCGTAGCGGGTCGGTCAAAAACATTCAGTACTTC
CDR3 protein: CSARSGSVKNIQYF

J gene: TRBJ2-3
V gene: TRBV27
clone size: -
D gene: -
CDR3 DNA: TGTGCCAGCAGTTTATCCGAGCATCGGACAGATACGCAGTATTTT
CDR3 protein: CASSLSEHRTDTQYF

J gene: TRBJ2-3
V gene: TRBV24-1
clone size: few
D gene: -
CDR3 DNA: TGTGCCACCAGTCAAACAGATACGCAGTATTTT
CDR3 protein: CATSQTDTQYF

J gene: TRBJ2-1
V gene: TRBV5-8
clone size: -
D gene: -
CDR3 DNA: TGTGCCAGCAGCGCAGGGGTTAGCTCCTACAATGAGCAGTTCTTC
CDR3 protein: CASSAGVSSYNEQFF

J gene: TRBJ1-6
V gene: TRBV2
clone size: few
D gene: TRBD1
CDR3 DNA: TGTGCCAGCATCGACAGGGTGGGTAATTCACCCCTCCACTTT
CDR3 protein: CASIDRVGNSPLHF

J gene: TRBJ2-4
V gene: TRBV10-3
clone size: few
D gene: -
CDR3 DNA: TGTGCCATCAGTGATCTCAAAAACATTCAGTACTTC
CDR3 protein: CAISDLKNIQYF

J gene: TRBJ2-4
V gene: TRBV3-1
clone size: many
D gene: TRBD2
CDR3 DNA: TGTGCCAGCAGCCAAGAAGGGACGGGAGGGATTCAGTACTTC
CDR3 protein: CASSQEGTGGIQYF

J gene: TRBJ1-4
V gene: TRBV5-5
clone size: -
D gene: -
CDR3 DNA: TGTGCCAGCAGCTTCGGACAGTCTGAAAAACTGTTTTTT
CDR3 protein: CASSFGQSEKLFF

J gene: TRBJ2-7
V gene: TRBV29-1
clone size: -
D gene: -
CDR3 DNA: TGCAGCGGGTCCTCCGGCGGGGAGTTTGCAGGCGAGCAGTACTTC
CDR3 protein: CSGSSGGEFAGEQYF

J gene: TRBJ1-6
V gene: TRBV6-1
clone size: -
D gene: -
CDR3 DNA: TGTGCCAGCAGTCAAAGGGGGGCGGGCAATTCACCCCTCCACTTT
CDR3 protein: CASSQRGAGNSPLHF

J gene: TRBJ2-4
V gene: TRBV5-4
clone size: many
D gene: TRBD2
CDR3 DNA: TGTGCCAGCAGCCCCGGGACTAGCGACAACATTCAGTACTTC
CDR3 protein: CASSPGTSDNIQYF

J gene: TRBJ2-1
V gene: TRBV10-3
clone size: -
D gene: -
CDR3 DNA: TGTGCCATCAGTGAGTCCAGGGACAAGGCCGGGAATGAGCAGTTCTTC
CDR3 protein: CAISESRDKAGNEQFF

J gene: TRBJ2-4
V gene: TRBV12-3/TRBV12-4
clone size: -
D gene: TRBD1
CDR3 DNA: TGTGCCAGCAGTAGTGGGACAGGTACACTAGCCAAAAACATTCAGTACTTC
CDR3 protein: CASSSGTGTLAKNIQYF

J gene: TRBJ2-4
V gene: TRBV19
clone size: -
D gene: -
CDR3 DNA: TGTGCCAGTAGGTTCGGCAAGGGGACTGGGAAAAACATTCAGTACTTC
CDR3 protein: CASRFGKGTGKNIQYF

J gene: TRBJ2-3
V gene: TRBV7-2
clone size: many
D gene: -
CDR3 DNA: TGTGCCAGCAGCCCCCTCCAAGGGGGTAGGGGTTTAGATACGCAGTATTTT
CDR3 protein: CASSPLQGGRGLDTQYF

J gene: TRBJ2-5
V gene: TRBV6-2/TRBV6-3
clone size: -
D gene: -
CDR3 DNA: TGTGCCAGCGGGGTTCCCGACTGGTACCAAGAGACCCAGTACTTC
CDR3 protein: CASGVPDWYQETQYF

J gene: TRBJ2-5
V gene: TRBV7-8
clone size: many
D gene: TRBD1
CDR3 DNA: TGTGCCAGCAGCCAAAAATTGACAGGGGCCTTCATCACCCAGTACTTC
CDR3 protein: CASSQKLTGAFITQYF

J gene: TRBJ1-6
V gene: TRBV11-2
clone size: many
D gene: -
CDR3 DNA: TGTGCCAGCAGTATTGACGGGGATAATTCACCCCTCCACTTT
CDR3 protein: CASSIDGDNSPLHF

J gene: TRBJ1-1
V gene: TRBV12-3/TRBV12-4
clone size: many
D gene: -
CDR3 DNA: TGTGCCAGCAGTCTCCGGGGGAGCACTGAAGCTTTCTTT
CDR3 protein: CASSLRGSTEAFF

J gene: TRBJ1-4
V gene: TRBV19
clone size: -
D gene: -
CDR3 DNA: TGTGCCAGTAGTATCGGCAAGCTACCCGCGTCTAATGAAAAACTGTTTTTT
CDR3 protein: CASSIGKLPASNEKLFF

J gene: TRBJ1-1
V gene: TRBV9
clone size: few
D gene: -
CDR3 DNA: TGTGCCAGCAGTATAACGGAAAACACTGAAGCTTTCTTT
CDR3 protein: CASSITENTEAFF

J gene: TRBJ1-1
V gene: TRBV20-1
clone size: few
D gene: -
CDR3 DNA: TGCAGTGCTAGAGATTTGGGGGGCGTCACTGAAGCTTTCTTT
CDR3 protein: CSARDLGGVTEAFF

J gene: TRBJ1-1
V gene: TRBV7-9
clone size: -
D gene: TRBD1
CDR3 DNA: TGTGCCAGCAGCTCACAGGGGCCTACTGAAGCTTTCTTT
CDR3 protein: CASSSQGPTEAFF

J gene: TRBJ1-6
V gene: TRBV6-6
clone size: -
D gene: -
CDR3 DNA: TGTGCCAGCAGAGGGGGGCCAAATTCACCCCTCCACTTT
CDR3 protein: CASRGGPNSPLHF

J gene: TRBJ1-1
V gene: TRBV7-2
clone size: -
D gene: -
CDR3 DNA: TGTGCCAGCAGCAGTGGGACGGCGTGGTCCGATTTCTTT
CDR3 protein: CASSSGTAWSDFF

J gene: TRBJ2-3
V gene: TRBV29-1
clone size: many
D gene: -
CDR3 DNA: TGCAGCGTTGAATCGGGAACAGATACGCAGTATTTT
CDR3 protein: CSVESGTDTQYF

J gene: TRBJ2-2
V gene: TRBV10-2
clone size: many
D gene: TRBD1
CDR3 DNA: TGCGCCAGTGCGGACAGGTTCCCCGCCGGGGAGCTGTTTTTT
CDR3 protein: CASADRFPAGELFF

J gene: TRBJ1-5
V gene: TRBV7-8
clone size: -
D gene: TRBD1
CDR3 DNA: TGTGCCAGCAGCTTAGACTCAGGGGGAGACCAGCCCCAGCATTTT
CDR3 protein: CASSLDSGGDQPQHF

J gene: TRBJ2-5
V gene: TRBV11-2
clone size: few
D gene: TRBD2
CDR3 DNA: TGTGCCAGCAGCCCCGGACTAGCGGGGTTCGGGGAGACCCAGTACTTC
CDR3 protein: CASSPGLAGFGETQYF

J gene: TRBJ1-2
V gene: TRBV19
clone size: few
D gene: TRBD1
CDR3 DNA: TGTGCCAGTAGTCCCGACAGGGTGAGCGGCTACACCTTC
CDR3 protein: CASSPDRVSGYTF

J gene: TRBJ1-5
V gene: TRBV14
clone size: many
D gene: -
CDR3 DNA: TGTGCCAGCAGCCAAGATTTATATCAGCCCCAGCATTTT
CDR3 protein: CASSQDLYQPQHF

J gene: TRBJ2-5
V gene: TRBV6-5
clone size: many
D gene: TRBD1
CDR3 DNA: TGTGCCAGCAGTTACTCGATAATCAACAGGGGTAGTCCGGAGACCCAGTACTTC
CDR3 protein: CASSYSIINRGSPETQYF

J gene: TRBJ1-1
V gene: TRBV25-1
clone size: -
D gene: TRBD1
CDR3 DNA: TGTGCCAGCAGTGAATCAGGGGGCACTGAAGCTTTCTTT
CDR3 protein: CASSESGGTEAFF

J gene: TRBJ1-5
V gene: TRBV7-8
clone size: few
D gene: -
CDR3 DNA: TGTGCCAGCAGCTATACAGGGAGACAGCCCCAGCATTTT
CDR3 protein: CASSYTGRQPQHF

J gene: TRBJ2-1
V gene: TRBV29-1
clone size: -
D gene: TRBD1
CDR3 DNA: TGCAGCGTCCGCAGGGGGTTTGGCAATGAGCAGTTCTTC
CDR3 protein: CSVRRGFGNEQFF

J gene: TRBJ2-1
V gene: TRBV13
clone size: many
D gene: -
CDR3 DNA: TGTGCCAGCAGAGGGCGGGGCCACAATGAGCAGTTCTTC
CDR3 protein: CASRGRGHNEQFF

J gene: TRBJ2-1
V gene: TRBV7-2
clone size: many
D gene: -
CDR3 DNA: TGTGCCAGCAGCTTACAGTTTGCCTATGAGCAGTTCTTC
CDR3 protein: CASSLQFAYEQFF

J gene: TRBJ2-1
V gene: TRBV6-6
clone size: few
D gene: TRBD2
CDR3 DNA: TGTGCCAGCAGACCCAGCGGGACCCTCTCCTACAATGAGCAGTTCTTC
CDR3 protein: CASRPSGTLSYNEQFF

J gene: TRBJ1-6
V gene: TRBV7-3
clone size: many
D gene: -
CDR3 DNA: TGTGCCAGCAGCCGGGACCTGCGTTCACCCCTCCACTTT
CDR3 protein: CASSRDLRSPLHF

J gene: TRBJ2-3
V gene: TRBV11-2
clone size: many
D gene: -
CDR3 DNA: TGTGCCAGCAGACTAAGCTTATTGAGGCAGGATACGCAGTATTTT
CDR3 protein: CASRLSLLRQDTQYF